One sample yielded the 21 T cell receptor beta chains listed below, sequenced in a study of a mutant IDH1 vaccine in newly diagnosed glioma. What these receptors recognize is not known. The time point here: week 11, during vaccination. Every vaccine dose comprised 300 ug of mutant IDH1 20-mer peptide plus topical imiquimod. Assay used: immunoSEQ multiplex PCR; TCRdb lists only in-frame clones, some missing. The data contain about 67,000 clones, around 91% of them singletons. Material: PBMCs, obtained from a glioma patient whose treatment included an IDH1 peptide vaccine. These receptors were collected from a man in his forties with glioma.

The J gene is TRBJ2-7, the V gene TRBV28; unclear D gene. With 4 bases removed from V and 3 bases from J, the gap between germline ends came to 16 bases. Per germline, CDR1 MDHEN and CDR2 SYDVKM. CDR3 length: 15 residues. The CDR3 region has the DNA TGTGCCAGCAGTTCCCATGGGATATCTAACTACGAGCAGTACTTC. Residues: CASSSHGISNYEQYF.

The V gene is TRBV5-1, the J gene TRBJ1-2; D might be TRBD1 (5 bases). CDR3 length: 14 amino acids. V was pared by 2 bases and J by 7 bases, with 15 bases between. Germline CDR1 reads SGHRS; CDR2 reads YFSETQ. The CDR3 DNA reads TGCGCCAGCAGCTTAGGGGCGTCGGGTAGTGGCTACACCTTC. Its protein is CASSLGASGSGYTF.

V gene TRBV5-1 combines with J gene TRBJ2-7; D is possibly TRBD1 (7 bases). Trimming removed 4 bases from V and 1 base from J, with 15 bases in between. Germline CDR1 is SGHRS and CDR2 is YFSETQ. The CDR3 totals 15 residues. CDR3 sequence: CASSPGDSLSYEQYV. The DNA of the CDR3 is TGCGCCAGCAGCCCGGGGGACAGCCTTTCCTACGAGCAGTACGTC.

This sequence joins TRBV28 and TRBJ1-5; D possibly corresponds to TRBD1 (5 bases). Trimming removed 3 bases from V and 2 bases from J, with 14 bases in between. The CDR3 has 16 amino acids. Germline CDR1 MDHEN, CDR2 SYDVKM. The CDR3 DNA sequence: TGTGCCAGCAGTTTGACCTCGGGGCTTGGCAATCAGCCCCAGCATTTT. Translation: CASSLTSGLGNQPQHF. Combining the CDR3 with reference TRBV28 and TRBJ1-5 gives the whole variable domain DVKVTQSSRYLVKRTGEKVFLECVQDMDHENMFWYRQDPGLGLRLIYFSYDVKMKEKGDIPEGYSVSREKKERFSLILESASTNQTSMYLCASSLTSGLGNQPQHFGDGTRLSIL.

This rearrangement joins TRBV10-3 to TRBJ2-1; 9 positions match TRBD2. The CDR3 contains 16 residues. Germline CDR1 is ENHRY and CDR2 is SYGVKD. Unmatched junction bases numbered 6, after V lost 6 bases and J lost 0 bases. In nucleotides, the CDR3 is TGTGCCATCAGGAATAGGCGGGAGGGCTCCTACAATGAGCAGTTCTTC. Its protein product is CAIRNRREGSYNEQFF.

The chain employs TRBV4-2 and TRBJ1-4; the match to TRBD1 covers 10 bases. This CDR3 comprises 20 residues. Per the germline V gene, CDR1 is LGHNA and CDR2 is YNFKEQ. V gave up 0 bases and J gave up 2 bases; unmatched junction bases: 12. CDR3 coding DNA: TGTGCCAGCAGCCAAGATGTTGAGGGGACAGGGGTATCGACTAATGAAAAACTGTTTTTT. It encodes CASSQDVEGTGVSTNEKLFF.

CDR3 residues: CASRPGRGVEKLFF. The CDR3 DNA is TGTGCCAGCAGACCTGGACGGGGGGTCGAAAAACTGTTTTTT. The chain joins TRBV7-9 to TRBJ1-4, with D tentatively TRBD1 (5 bases). V lost 6 bases, J lost 8 bases, and 16 bases lay in between. CDR3 length equals 14 residues. Germline V gives CDR1 SEHNR, CDR2 FQNEAQ (reference sequence).

The chain couples TRBV6-5 to TRBJ1-5, with D possibly matching TRBD1 (5 bases). CDR3 length: 15 residues. In germline, CDR1 is MNHEY, CDR2 SVGAGI. Between the trimmed V and J ends, which lost 2 bases and 3 bases, there was a span of 11 bases. The CDR3 coding sequence is TGTGCCAGCAGTTACGACAGAGGAGTCAATCAGCCCCAGCATTTT. It codes for CASSYDRGVNQPQHF.

The rearrangement joins TRBV6-5 to TRBJ1-6; D may be TRBD1 (5 bases). This CDR3 is built from 15 residues. V was trimmed by 6 bases and J by 7 bases, leaving 16 bases between them. Germline V gene sequence: CDR1 MNHEY, CDR2 SVGAGI. CDR3 sequence reads: CASRSLRVTNSPLHF. The CDR3, as DNA: TGTGCCAGCAGGTCTCTCAGGGTGACCAATTCACCCCTCCACTTT.

In its sample, this clone was seen a few times. V usage is TRBV6-5 and J usage is TRBJ1-1, with 7 bases identical to TRBD1. This CDR3 spans 14 amino acids. Germline loops: CDR1 MNHEY, CDR2 SVGAGI. J gave up 3 bases and V 2 bases, and 3 bases lay outside the gene matches. The DNA of the CDR3 is TGTGCCAGCAGTTACAAACAGGGGTACACTGAAGCTTTCTTT. Protein product: CASSYKQGYTEAFF.

The CDR3 spells CASSFTSAKNEQFF. The CDR3 DNA sequence: TGTGCCAGCAGTTTCACATCGGCTAAGAATGAGCAGTTCTTC. This sequence joins TRBV28 and TRBJ2-1; D ambiguous. Germline V gene sequence: CDR1 MDHEN, CDR2 SYDVKM. V gave up 3 bases and J gave up 7 bases, with 13 bases separating them. The CDR3 totals 14 residues. Full variable domain (remainder filled in from reference TRBV28 and TRBJ2-1): DVKVTQSSRYLVKRTGEKVFLECVQDMDHENMFWYRQDPGLGLRLIYFSYDVKMKEKGDIPEGYSVSREKKERFSLILESASTNQTSMYLCASSFTSAKNEQFFGPGTRLTVL.

This sequence joins TRBV28 and TRBJ2-7; D is possibly TRBD1 (6 bases). CDR3 length: 16 amino acids. V lost 5 bases to trimming and J lost 3 bases, with 20 bases between them. CDR1 is MDHEN and CDR2 is SYDVKM in the germline V gene. As DNA, the CDR3 is TGTGCCAGCAGTCAACTACAGGGTTCCTCCTTCTACGAGCAGTACGTC. Its protein is CASSQLQGSSFYEQYV.

The rearrangement links TRBV7-6 to TRBJ2-1; 10 bases align to TRBD2. Germline values: CDR1 SGHVS, CDR2 FNYEAQ. The CDR3 is 17 residues long. Trimming cost V 1 base and J 6 bases; bases outside gene matches: 9. The DNA for the CDR3 is TGTGCCAGCAGCTTAGTCTTGGCAGCGGGGGGGCCCAATGAGCAGTTCTTC. This encodes CASSLVLAAGGPNEQFF.

The chain links TRBV5-6 to TRBJ1-2; D possibly corresponds to TRBD1 (5 bases). Looked up from germline, CDR1 is SGHDT and CDR2 is YYEEEE. The CDR3 has 14 residues. Trimming took off 4 bases at V and 0 bases at J, with 10 bases between the two ends. The CDR3 loop is CASSPPRANYGYTF. The DNA for the CDR3 is TGTGCCAGCAGCCCCCCCAGGGCTAACTATGGCTACACCTTC.

The V and J genes are TRBV6-1 and TRBJ2-5; 8 bases align to TRBD1. Germline CDR1 MNHNS, CDR2 SASEGT. The CDR3 contains 16 residues. The J segment lost 5 bases and the V segment lost 0 bases, leaving 8 bases of the junction unmatched. In DNA form, the CDR3 reads TGTGCCAGCAGTGAAGCCAGGGGGCGCTTTCCCGAGACCCAGTACTTC. This codes for CASSEARGRFPETQYF.

In this sample, this clone turned up a few times. The rearrangement uses TRBV9 and TRBJ2-1; 7 bases are a match to TRBD1. V lost 4 bases to trimming and J lost 3 bases; unmatched junction nucleotides: 4. CDR1 and CDR2 (germline): SGDLS, YYNGEE. The CDR3 sequence is 14 residues long. DNA of the CDR3: TGTGCCAGCAGCCTACGGGACAGCTACAATGAGCAGTTCTTC. This gives the protein CASSLRDSYNEQFF.

This chain links TRBV30 with TRBJ2-5; the D is unclear. Germline V gene data show CDR1 as GTSNPN and CDR2 as SVGIG (reference sequence). The CDR3 has 15 residues. V dropped 0 bases and J dropped 1 base, with 12 bases sitting between them. CDR3 region: CAWSVHSSVQETQYF. DNA for the CDR3: TGTGCCTGGAGTGTACATTCCTCCGTCCAAGAGACCCAGTACTTC.

This sequence joins TRBV30 and TRBJ1-6; a possible D gene is TRBD1 (6 bases). With 4 bases removed from V and 7 bases from J, the gap between germline ends came to 11 bases. Germline-derived CDR1 and CDR2 are GTSNPN and SVGIG (reference sequence). CDR3 length: 13 amino acids. The CDR3 nucleotides are TGTGCCTGGATGGAGGGGGTCAATTCACCCCTCCACTTT. Its protein product is CAWMEGVNSPLHF.

The chain uses TRBV7-2 and TRBJ2-7; 8 bases are shared with TRBD2. The CDR3 totals 17 residues. From germline, CDR1 is SGHTA and CDR2 FQGNSA. J gave up 2 bases and V 5 bases, and 14 bases lay outside the gene matches. CDR3 in amino acids: CASSPSPIAGLAYEQYF. CDR3 bases: TGTGCCAGCAGCCCTAGCCCAATAGCGGGACTTGCCTACGAGCAGTACTTC.

DNA for the CDR3: TGCGCCAGCAGCCAAGATAGGTCGAACTCTGGAAACACCATATATTTT. Translation: CASSQDRSNSGNTIYF. This chain joins TRBV4-3 and TRBJ1-3; D is uncertain. Trimming pared 0 bases from V and 0 bases from J, leaving 9 bases between. This CDR3 region has 16 residues. CDR1 LGHNA and CDR2 YSLEER come from the germline V gene.

The genes are TRBV28 and TRBJ2-3; a possible D gene is TRBD2 (6 bases). Trimming removed 11 bases from V and 6 bases from J, with 21 bases in between. This CDR3 spans 14 amino acids. CDR1 is MDHEN, CDR2 SYDVKM, per germline. The CDR3 coding sequence is TGTGCCCATCGTGGGCAGGGACTCGGGGATACGCAGTATTTT. This encodes CAHRGQGLGDTQYF.